This TCR beta chain is drawn from a study of blood T cells in healthy people across ages. With a J-beta primer mix and a sample-barcoded 5' primer, a second PCR ran 7 to 11 cycles. TCRdb re-called the 5' RACE reads through MiXCR, storing one row per CDR3 protein. The sample holds over a million distinct CDR3 sequences, more than 35% seen once. Findings and limits, study-wide: A greater number of naive CD4+ cells and higher diversity distinguished long-lived donors from aged donors.

Remarks on this clonotype: Its antigen is currently unknown.

The CDR3 extends over 15 amino acids. The V gene end was trimmed by 2 bases and the J gene end by 11 bases; junction bases not matched to a gene: 11. Germline V gene sequence: CDR1 SGHAT, CDR2 FQNNGV. This TCR derives from a woman aged 55-70 years in good health. Material: blood. This chain connects TRBV11-2 to TRBJ2-5; 10 bases map to TRBD1. Written as DNA, the CDR3 is TGTGCCAGCAGCTTACCTGGACAGGGGGAATCCGGGCAGTACTTC. Protein sequence: CASSLPGQGESGQYF.